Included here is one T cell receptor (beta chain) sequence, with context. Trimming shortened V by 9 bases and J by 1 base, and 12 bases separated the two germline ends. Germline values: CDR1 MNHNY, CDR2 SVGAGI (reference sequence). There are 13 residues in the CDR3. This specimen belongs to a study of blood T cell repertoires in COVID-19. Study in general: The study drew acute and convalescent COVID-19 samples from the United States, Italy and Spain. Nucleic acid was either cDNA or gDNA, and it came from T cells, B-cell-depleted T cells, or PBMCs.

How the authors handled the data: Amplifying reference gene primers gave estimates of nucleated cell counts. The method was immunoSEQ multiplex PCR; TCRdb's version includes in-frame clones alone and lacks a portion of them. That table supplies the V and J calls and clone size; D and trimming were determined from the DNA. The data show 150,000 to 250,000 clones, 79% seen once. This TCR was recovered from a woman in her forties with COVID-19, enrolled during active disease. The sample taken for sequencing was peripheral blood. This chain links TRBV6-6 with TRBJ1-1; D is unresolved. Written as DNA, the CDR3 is TGTGCCAGTAGAGGGATCCCGAACACTGAAGCTTTCTTT. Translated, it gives CASRGIPNTEAFF.